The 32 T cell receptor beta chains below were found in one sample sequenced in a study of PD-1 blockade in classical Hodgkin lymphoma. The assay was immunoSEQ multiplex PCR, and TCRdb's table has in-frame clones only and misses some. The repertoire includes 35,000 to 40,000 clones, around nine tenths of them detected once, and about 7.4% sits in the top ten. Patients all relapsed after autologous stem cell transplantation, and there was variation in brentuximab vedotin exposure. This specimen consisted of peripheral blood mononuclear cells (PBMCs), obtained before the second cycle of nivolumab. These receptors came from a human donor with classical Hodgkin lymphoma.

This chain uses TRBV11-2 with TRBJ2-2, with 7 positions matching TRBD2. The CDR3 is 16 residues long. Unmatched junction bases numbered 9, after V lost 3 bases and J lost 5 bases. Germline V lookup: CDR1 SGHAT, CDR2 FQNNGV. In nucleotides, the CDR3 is TGTGCCAGCAGCTTGAGCGGGGTCAGAATAACCGGGGAGCTGTTTTTT. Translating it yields CASSLSGVRITGELFF.

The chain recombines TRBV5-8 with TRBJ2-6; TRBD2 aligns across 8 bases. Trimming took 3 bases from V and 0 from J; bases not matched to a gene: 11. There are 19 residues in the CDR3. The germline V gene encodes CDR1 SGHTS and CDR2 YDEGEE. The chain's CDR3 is CASSSRGWREVSGANVLTF. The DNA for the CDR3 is TGTGCCAGCAGCTCCCGGGGCTGGCGGGAGGTCTCTGGGGCCAACGTCCTGACTTTC.

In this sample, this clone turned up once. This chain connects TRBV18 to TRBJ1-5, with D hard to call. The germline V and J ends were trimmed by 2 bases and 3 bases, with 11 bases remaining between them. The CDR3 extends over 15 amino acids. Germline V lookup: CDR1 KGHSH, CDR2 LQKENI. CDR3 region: CASSPNTAFNQPQHF. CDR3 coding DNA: TGTGCCAGCTCACCAAACACAGCCTTCAATCAGCCCCAGCATTTT.

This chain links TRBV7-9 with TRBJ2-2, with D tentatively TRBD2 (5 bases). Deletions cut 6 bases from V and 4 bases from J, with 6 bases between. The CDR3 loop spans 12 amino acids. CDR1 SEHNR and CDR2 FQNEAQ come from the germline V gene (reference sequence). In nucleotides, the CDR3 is TGTGCCAGCAGAGGAGGCACCGGGGAGCTGTTTTTT. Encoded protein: CASRGGTGELFF.

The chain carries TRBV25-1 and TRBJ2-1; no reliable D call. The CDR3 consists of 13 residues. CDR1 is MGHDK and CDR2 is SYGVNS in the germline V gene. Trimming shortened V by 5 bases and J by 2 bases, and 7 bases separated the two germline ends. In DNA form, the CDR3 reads TGTGCCAGCAGTATCTTCGCCTACAATGAGCAGTTCTTC. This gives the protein CASSIFAYNEQFF.

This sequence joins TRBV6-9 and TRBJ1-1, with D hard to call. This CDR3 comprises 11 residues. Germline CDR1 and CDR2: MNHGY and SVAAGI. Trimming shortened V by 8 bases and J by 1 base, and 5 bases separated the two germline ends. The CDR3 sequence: CASRGNTEAFF. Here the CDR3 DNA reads TGTGCCAGCCGGGGGAACACTGAAGCTTTCTTT.

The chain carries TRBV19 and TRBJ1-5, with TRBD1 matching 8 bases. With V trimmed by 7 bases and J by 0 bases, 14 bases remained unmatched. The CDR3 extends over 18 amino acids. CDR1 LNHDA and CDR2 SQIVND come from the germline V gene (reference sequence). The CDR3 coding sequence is TGTGCCAGTACAGGGGGCGCGGGTTGGGGAGATAGCAATCAGCCCCAGCATTTT. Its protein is CASTGGAGWGDSNQPQHF.

The CDR3 reads CSVEPGQITDTQYF. DNA of the CDR3: TGCAGCGTTGAACCTGGACAGATCACAGATACGCAGTATTTT. V usage is TRBV29-1 and J usage is TRBJ2-3; possibly TRBD1 for D (6 bases). Trimming shortened V by 2 bases and J by 2 bases, and 11 bases separated the two germline ends. The CDR3 covers 14 residues. From germline, CDR1 is SQVTM and CDR2 ANQGSEA.

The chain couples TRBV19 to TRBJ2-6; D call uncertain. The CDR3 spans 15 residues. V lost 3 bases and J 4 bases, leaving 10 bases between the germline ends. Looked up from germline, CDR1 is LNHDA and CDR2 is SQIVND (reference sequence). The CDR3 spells CASSIFSYGANVLTF. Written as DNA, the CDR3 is TGTGCCAGTAGTATTTTTTCGTACGGGGCCAACGTCCTGACTTTC.

The CDR3 protein is CASSLAVGSGTYEQYF. The CDR3 DNA sequence: TGTGCCAGCAGCTTGGCTGTCGGTTCGGGTACCTACGAGCAGTACTTC. This chain joins TRBV5-6 and TRBJ2-7, with D unclear. The V end was cut by 0 bases, the J end by 2 bases, with 15 bases between. The CDR3 is 16 residues long. The germline gives CDR1 SGHDT, CDR2 YYEEEE.

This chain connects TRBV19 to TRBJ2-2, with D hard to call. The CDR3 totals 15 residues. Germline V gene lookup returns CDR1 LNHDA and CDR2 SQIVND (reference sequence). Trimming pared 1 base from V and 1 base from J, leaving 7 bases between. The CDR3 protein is CASSIGVGNTGELFF. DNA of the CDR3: TGTGCCAGTAGTATAGGAGTAGGGAACACCGGGGAGCTGTTTTTT.

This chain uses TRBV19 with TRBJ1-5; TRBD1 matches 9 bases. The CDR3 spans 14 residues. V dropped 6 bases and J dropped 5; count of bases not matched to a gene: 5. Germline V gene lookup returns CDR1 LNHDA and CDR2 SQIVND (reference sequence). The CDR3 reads CASRSGQGDQPQHF. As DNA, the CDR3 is TGTGCCAGTAGGTCGGGACAGGGCGATCAGCCCCAGCATTTT.

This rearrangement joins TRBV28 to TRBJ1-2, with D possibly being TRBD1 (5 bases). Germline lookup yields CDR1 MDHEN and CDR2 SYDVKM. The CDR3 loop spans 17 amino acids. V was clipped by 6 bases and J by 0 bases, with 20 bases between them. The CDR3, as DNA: TGTGCCAGCAGGGGAACGCGGAGGCAGGGAGCTAACTATGGCTACACCTTC. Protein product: CASRGTRRQGANYGYTF.

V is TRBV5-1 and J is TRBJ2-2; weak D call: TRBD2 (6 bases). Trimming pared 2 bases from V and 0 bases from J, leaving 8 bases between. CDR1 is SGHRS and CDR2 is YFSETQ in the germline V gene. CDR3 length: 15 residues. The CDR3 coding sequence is TGCGCCAGCAGCTTCCCTAGCGCGAACACCGGGGAGCTGTTTTTT. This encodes CASSFPSANTGELFF.

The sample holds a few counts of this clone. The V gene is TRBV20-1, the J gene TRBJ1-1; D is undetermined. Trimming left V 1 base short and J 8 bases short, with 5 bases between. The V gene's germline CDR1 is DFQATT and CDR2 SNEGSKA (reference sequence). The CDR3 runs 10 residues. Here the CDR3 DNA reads TGCAGTGCTAGAGGGCGGGAAGCTTTCTTT. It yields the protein CSARGREAFF.

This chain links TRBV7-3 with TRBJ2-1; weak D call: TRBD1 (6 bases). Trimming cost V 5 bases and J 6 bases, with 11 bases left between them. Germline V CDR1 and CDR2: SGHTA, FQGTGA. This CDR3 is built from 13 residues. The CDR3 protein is CASSPTGSNEQFF. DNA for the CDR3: TGTGCCAGCAGCCCAACAGGGAGCAATGAGCAGTTCTTC.

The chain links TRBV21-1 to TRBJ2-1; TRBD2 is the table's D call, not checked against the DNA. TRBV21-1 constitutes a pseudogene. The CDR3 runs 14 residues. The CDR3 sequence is CASCPGPDYNEQFF. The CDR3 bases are TGTGCCAGCTGTCCGGGTCCAGACTACAATGAGCAGTTCTTC.

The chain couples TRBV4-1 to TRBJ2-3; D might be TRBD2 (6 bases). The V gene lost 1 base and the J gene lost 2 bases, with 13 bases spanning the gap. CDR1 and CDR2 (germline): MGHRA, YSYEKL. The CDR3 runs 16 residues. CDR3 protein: CASSQVNMGLTDTQYF. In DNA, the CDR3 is TGCGCCAGCAGCCAAGTTAACATGGGACTCACAGATACGCAGTATTTT.

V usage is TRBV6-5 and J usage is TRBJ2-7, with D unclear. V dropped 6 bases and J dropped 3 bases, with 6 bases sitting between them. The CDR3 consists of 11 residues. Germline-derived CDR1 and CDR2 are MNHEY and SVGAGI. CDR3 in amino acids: CASSHNYEQYF. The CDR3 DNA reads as TGTGCCAGCAGCCACAACTACGAGCAGTACTTC.

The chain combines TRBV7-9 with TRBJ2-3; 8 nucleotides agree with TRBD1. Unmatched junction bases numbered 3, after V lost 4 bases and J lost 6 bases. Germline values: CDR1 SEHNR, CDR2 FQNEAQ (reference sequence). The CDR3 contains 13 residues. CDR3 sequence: CASSSDRGDTQYF. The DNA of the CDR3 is TGTGCCAGCAGCTCCGACAGGGGTGATACGCAGTATTTT.

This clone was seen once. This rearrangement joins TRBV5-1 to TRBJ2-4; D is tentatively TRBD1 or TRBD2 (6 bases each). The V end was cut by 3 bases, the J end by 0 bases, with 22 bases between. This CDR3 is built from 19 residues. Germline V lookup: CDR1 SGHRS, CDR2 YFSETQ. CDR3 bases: TGCGCCAGCAGCTGGAGGGCCACAGGGCTGTTTGAAGCCAAAAACATTCAGTACTTC. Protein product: CASSWRATGLFEAKNIQYF. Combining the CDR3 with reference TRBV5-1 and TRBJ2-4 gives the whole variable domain KAGVTQTPRYLIKTRGQQVTLSCSPISGHRSVSWYQQTPGQGLQFLFEYFSETQRNKGNFPGRFSGRQFSNSRSEMNVSTLELGDSALYLCASSWRATGLFEAKNIQYFGAGTRLSVL.

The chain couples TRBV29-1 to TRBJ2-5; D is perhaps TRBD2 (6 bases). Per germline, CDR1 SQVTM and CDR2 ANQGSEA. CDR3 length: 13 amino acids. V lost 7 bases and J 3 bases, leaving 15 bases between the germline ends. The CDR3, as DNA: TGCAGCGCGAACCGGGACTTGGAAGAGACCCAGTACTTC. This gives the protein CSANRDLEETQYF.

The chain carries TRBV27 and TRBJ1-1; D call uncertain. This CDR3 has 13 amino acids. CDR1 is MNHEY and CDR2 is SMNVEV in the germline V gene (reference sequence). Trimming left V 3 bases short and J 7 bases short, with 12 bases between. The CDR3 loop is CASSLEGSLEAFF. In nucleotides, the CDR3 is TGTGCCAGCAGTTTGGAGGGTAGCCTTGAAGCTTTCTTT.

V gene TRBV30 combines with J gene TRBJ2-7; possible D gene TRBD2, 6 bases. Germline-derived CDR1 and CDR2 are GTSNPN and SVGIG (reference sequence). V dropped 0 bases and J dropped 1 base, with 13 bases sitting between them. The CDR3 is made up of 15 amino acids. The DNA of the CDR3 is TGTGCCTGGAGTGTTGGCGGGGTCTTATCCTACGAGCAGTACTTC. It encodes CAWSVGGVLSYEQYF. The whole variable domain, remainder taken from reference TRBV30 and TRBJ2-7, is SQTIHQWPATLVQPVGSPLSLECTVEGTSNPNLYWYRQAAGRGLQLLFYSVGIGQISSEVPQNLSASRPQDRQFILSSKKLLLSDSGFYLCAWSVGGVLSYEQYFGPGTRLTVT.

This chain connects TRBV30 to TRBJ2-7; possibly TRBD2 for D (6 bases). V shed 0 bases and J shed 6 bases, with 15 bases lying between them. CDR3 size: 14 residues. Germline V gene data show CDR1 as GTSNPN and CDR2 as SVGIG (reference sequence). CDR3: CAWSVFGSWGEQYF. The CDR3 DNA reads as TGTGCCTGGAGTGTATTCGGGAGTTGGGGCGAGCAGTACTTC.

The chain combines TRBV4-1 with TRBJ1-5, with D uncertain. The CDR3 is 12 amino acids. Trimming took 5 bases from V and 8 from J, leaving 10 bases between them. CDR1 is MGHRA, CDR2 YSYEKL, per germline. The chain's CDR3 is CASSSGGKPQHF. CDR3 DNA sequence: TGCGCCAGCAGCTCGGGCGGCAAGCCCCAGCATTTT.

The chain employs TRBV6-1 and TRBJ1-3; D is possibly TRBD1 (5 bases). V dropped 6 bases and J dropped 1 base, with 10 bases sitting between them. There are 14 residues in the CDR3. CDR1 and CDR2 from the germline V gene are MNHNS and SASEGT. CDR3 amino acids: CASRHQGSGNTIYF. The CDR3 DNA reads TGTGCCAGCAGACACCAGGGTTCTGGAAACACCATATATTTT.

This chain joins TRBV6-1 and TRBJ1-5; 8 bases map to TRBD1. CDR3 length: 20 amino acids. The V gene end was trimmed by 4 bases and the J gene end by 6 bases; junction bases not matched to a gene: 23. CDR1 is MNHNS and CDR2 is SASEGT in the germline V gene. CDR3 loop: CASSVEGTGYLGGGSQPQHF. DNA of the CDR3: TGTGCCAGCAGTGTGGAAGGGACAGGATACTTAGGAGGTGGCAGTCAGCCCCAGCATTTT.

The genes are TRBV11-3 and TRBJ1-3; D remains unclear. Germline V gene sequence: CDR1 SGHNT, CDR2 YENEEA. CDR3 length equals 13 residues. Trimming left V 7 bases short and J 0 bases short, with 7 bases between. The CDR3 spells CASKGVSGNTIYF. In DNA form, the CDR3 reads TGTGCCAGCAAAGGTGTCTCTGGAAACACCATATATTTT.

Here the CDR3 DNA reads TGTGCCAGCAAAGCCTCGGAAGCAGGCAAGAAATCCTTATTAGCTCTTCACGAGCAGTACTTC. Amino acids: CASKASEAGKKSLLALHEQYF. The genes are TRBV2 and TRBJ2-5; D unresolved. Matching the DNA end better, TRBJ2-7 makes the J call doubtful. The CDR3 loop spans 21 amino acids. The V gene's germline CDR1 is SNHLY and CDR2 FYNNEI.

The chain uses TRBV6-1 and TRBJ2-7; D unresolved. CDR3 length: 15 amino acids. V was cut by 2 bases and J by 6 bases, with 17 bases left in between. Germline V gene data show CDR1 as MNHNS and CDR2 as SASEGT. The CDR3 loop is CASSETGRYPPEQYF. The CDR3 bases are TGTGCCAGCAGTGAAACCGGCAGGTACCCTCCCGAGCAGTACTTC.

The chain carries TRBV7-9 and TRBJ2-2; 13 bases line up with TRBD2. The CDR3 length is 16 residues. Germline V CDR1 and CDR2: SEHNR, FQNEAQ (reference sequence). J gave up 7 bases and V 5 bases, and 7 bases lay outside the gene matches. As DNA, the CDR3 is TGTGCCAGCAGCCCAGGACTAGCGGGAGTTCTCGGGGAGCTGTTTTTT. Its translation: CASSPGLAGVLGELFF. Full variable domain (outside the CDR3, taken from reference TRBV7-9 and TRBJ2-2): DTGVSQNPRHKITKRGQNVTFRCDPISEHNRLYWYRQTLGQGPEFLTYFQNEAQLEKSRLLSDRFSAERPKGSFSTLEIQRTEQGDSAMYLCASSPGLAGVLGELFFGEGSRLTVL.